Listed below are T cell receptor beta chains from one sample, sequenced in a study of patients and donors after allogeneic stem cell transplantation. One entry per CDR3 protein results from TCRdb running MiXCR on the RT-PCR reads. The sample contains 70,000 to 100,000 distinct CDR3 sequences, about 5% of which appear only once. The sample comprised blood, either unsorted or a sorted T cell fraction (not recorded which). The receptors originated from a human donor who was either an allogeneic HSCT recipient or a stem cell or donor lymphocyte infusion donor (not recorded which). It is not recorded whose cells these are; they may come from a transplant donor. Both conserved end residues are part of each CDR3. Each record gives: V gene, J gene, CDR3 protein.

>TRBV6-6|TRBJ1-1
CASGGNTEAFF
>TRBV5-1|TRBJ2-2
CASSLLPLAGGNTGELFF
>TRBV18|TRBJ2-3
CASSLNSDPNTDTQYF
>TRBV3-1|TRBJ2-3
CASSRSGEDTQYF
>TRBV18|TRBJ1-1
CASSPGVREQAFF
>TRBV11-2|TRBJ2-5
CASSLYPGTGQETQYF
>TRBV9|TRBJ2-7
CASSVEPAGAYEQYF
>TRBV6-2/TRBV6-3|TRBJ2-2
CASSYRPSTANTGELFF
>TRBV5-1|TRBJ2-1
CASSPSVSSYNEQFF
>TRBV12-3/TRBV12-4|TRBJ2-2
CASSGGPGELFF
>TRBV19|TRBJ2-7
CARWGTSATEQYF
>TRBV2|TRBJ1-1
CASSVGGSTEAFF
>TRBV20-1|TRBJ1-5
CSAREGYNQPQHF
>TRBV2|TRBJ1-5
CASSAGMSNQPQHF
>TRBV5-4|TRBJ2-1
CASSSFSGSFRNEQFF
>TRBV29-1|TRBJ2-5
CSVGLWDRGETQYF
>TRBV4-1|TRBJ1-1
CASSQETGRDAEAFF
>TRBV5-1|TRBJ2-5
CASSFGGRGETQYF
>TRBV28|TRBJ1-2
CASSSAGLALLNYGYTF
>TRBV11-3|TRBJ2-7
CASSLVRTYEQYF
>TRBV7-6|TRBJ1-3
CASKGDPSGNTIYF
>TRBV5-1|TRBJ2-5
CASSPGGAQETQYF
>TRBV7-2|TRBJ2-3
CASSLGQLAGGRNTQYF
>TRBV28|TRBJ1-2
CASSTGQGSYGYTF
>TRBV20-1|TRBJ2-7
CSARQGSYEQYF
>TRBV5-6|TRBJ1-6
CASSLVTESSYNSPLHF